Presented here are 5 T cell receptor beta chains from one specimen sequenced in a study of CD8+ T cells in alopecia areata. Extraction of RNA preceded its reverse transcription into cDNA, which served as the sequencing template. Assay: immunoSEQ multiplex PCR; the TCRdb copy retains only in-frame clones and omits some. Here the sample spans almost 35,000 clones, about 60% being singletons. Sequenced sample: NKG2D-high CD8+ T cells sorted from blood. All receptors derive from a human donor with alopecia areata.

The rearrangement joins TRBV27 to TRBJ1-5; 7 bases match TRBD1. CDR1 is MNHEY and CDR2 is SMNVEV in the germline V gene (reference sequence). The CDR3 covers 16 residues. Trimming removed 2 bases from V and 7 bases from J; junction bases left unmatched: 11. For the CDR3, the DNA is TGTGCCAGCAGTTTAAGTACAGGGGAGTTTGGGCAGCCCCAGCATTTT. Its protein product is CASSLSTGEFGQPQHF.

This clone showed up just a few times. The CDR3 reads CASSKAKQSQPQHF. In DNA form, the CDR3 reads TGTGCCAGCAGCAAAGCTAAGCAGTCCCAGCCCCAGCATTTT. The chain recombines TRBV21-1 with TRBJ1-5. TRBV21-1 is a documented pseudogene. The CDR3 has 14 amino acids.

J is TRBJ2-6 and V is TRBV4-3, with D possibly matching TRBD1 (6 bases). The CDR3 runs 18 residues. Per germline, CDR1 LGHNA and CDR2 YSLEER. V was shortened by 2 bases and J by 0 bases, with 14 bases between the two germline ends. CDR3 in amino acids: CASSQHSGTPSGANVLTF. For the CDR3, the DNA is TGCGCCAGCAGCCAACACTCCGGGACACCCTCTGGGGCCAACGTCCTGACTTTC.

The V and J genes are TRBV7-8 and TRBJ2-1; unclear D gene. The CDR3 extends over 11 amino acids. The germline CDR1 and CDR2 sequences are SGHVS and FQNEAQ. The V gene lost 6 bases and the J gene lost 10 bases, with 10 bases spanning the gap. CDR3 in amino acids: CASSLRREQFF. The CDR3, as DNA: TGTGCCAGCAGTTTAAGAAGGGAGCAGTTCTTC.

This chain links TRBV9 with TRBJ2-7; TRBD1 aligns across 11 bases. CDR1 is SGDLS and CDR2 is YYNGEE in the germline V gene. V was clipped by 0 bases and J by 2 bases; unmatched bases: 7. CDR3 size: 17 residues. CDR3 loop: CASSVGGGQGDTYEQYF. The CDR3 DNA sequence: TGTGCCAGCAGCGTAGGAGGGGGACAGGGGGATACCTACGAGCAGTACTTC.